The 23 T cell receptor beta chains below all came from one sample that was sequenced in a study of blood T cell repertoires in COVID-19. Measured with immunoSEQ multiplex PCR; TCRdb has only the in-frame clones, and not every one. The sample contains roughly 200,000 clones, 85% of which appear only once. Sequenced input: peripheral blood. The receptors stem from a woman aged 55 to 70 with acute or convalescent COVID-19.

This rearrangement joins TRBV21-1 to TRBJ1-2; the D call in the table, TRBD1, was not verified against the DNA. TRBV21-1 counts as a pseudogene. This CDR3 region has 14 residues. The CDR3 region is CASSTTGGASGYTF. Written as DNA, the CDR3 is TGTGCCAGCAGTACCACAGGGGGCGCAAGTGGCTACACCTTC.

This sequence joins TRBV18 and TRBJ2-2; TRBD2 aligns across 8 bases. J was trimmed by 6 bases and V by 1 base; bases with no gene match: 4. Germline V gene lookup returns CDR1 KGHSH and CDR2 LQKENI. The CDR3 totals 15 residues. CDR3 residues: CASSPQRESAGELFF. The CDR3 nucleotides read TGTGCCAGCTCACCACAGCGGGAGAGCGCCGGGGAGCTGTTTTTT.

The DNA for the CDR3 is TGTGCCAGTAGTGCTGGACAGGTTCCCTGGGGGGCTTTCTTT. Translating it yields CASSAGQVPWGAFF. V usage is TRBV19 and J usage is TRBJ1-1, with 7 bases fitting TRBD1. The J segment lost 11 bases and the V segment lost 5 bases, leaving 14 bases of the junction unmatched. The CDR3 covers 14 residues. Germline V lookup: CDR1 LNHDA, CDR2 SQIVND (reference sequence).

The chain has TRBV5-5 and TRBJ2-1; TRBD2 matches 7 bases. This CDR3 has 15 residues. V shed 0 bases, J shed 4 bases, and the junction held 4 bases outside the gene matches. Germline lookup yields CDR1 SGHKS and CDR2 YYEKEE (reference sequence). CDR3 DNA: TGTGCCAGCAGCTTGGGCTCTAGCGGATACAATGAGCAGTTCTTC. Translating it yields CASSLGSSGYNEQFF.

V gene TRBV19 combines with J gene TRBJ1-5; D is unclear. V lost 4 bases and J 2 bases, leaving 12 bases between the germline ends. Germline CDR1 and CDR2: LNHDA and SQIVND (reference sequence). The CDR3 is 15 residues long. This chain's CDR3 is CASSTEGMRNQPQHF. CDR3 nucleotides: TGTGCCAGTAGTACGGAGGGTATGCGCAATCAGCCCCAGCATTTT.

V usage is TRBV2 and J usage is TRBJ1-5; 11 bases line up with TRBD1. CDR1 is SNHLY and CDR2 is FYNNEI in the germline V gene. The CDR3 runs to 14 residues. Trimming removed 9 bases from V and 5 bases from J; junction bases left unmatched: 6. CDR3 coding DNA: TGTGCCAGTGGACAGGGGGCGTTCGATCAGCCCCAGCATTTT. This codes for CASGQGAFDQPQHF.

This clone was detected many times. The chain recombines TRBV7-3 with TRBJ2-3, with TRBD2 identical over 8 bases. V gave up 6 bases and J gave up 0 bases; unmatched junction bases: 5. The CDR3 spans 15 residues. CDR1 and CDR2 (germline): SGHTA, FQGTGA. The CDR3 spells CASSKSGGSTDTQYF. The DNA of the CDR3 is TGTGCCAGCAGTAAGAGCGGGGGAAGCACAGATACGCAGTATTTT.

The rearrangement joins TRBV24-1 to TRBJ1-2; D remains ambiguous. The germline V gene has CDR1 KGHDR and CDR2 SFDVKD. The V end was cut by 5 bases, the J end by 8 bases, with 11 bases between. The CDR3 is made up of 12 amino acids. CDR3 residues: CATSGSTGGYTF. The CDR3 DNA reads as TGTGCCACCAGTGGATCGACGGGAGGCTACACCTTC.

J is TRBJ2-7 and V is TRBV27, with 8 bases aligning to TRBD2. This CDR3 comprises 15 residues. V trimming: 2 bases; J trimming: 6 bases; junction bases outside the gene matches: 9. CDR1 MNHEY and CDR2 SMNVEV come from the germline V gene (reference sequence). The CDR3 sequence: CASSLRLARGSEQYF. The CDR3 bases are TGTGCCAGCAGTTTAAGACTAGCGCGAGGAAGCGAGCAGTACTTC.

The chain combines TRBV10-3 with TRBJ1-5, with D perhaps matching TRBD1 (5 bases). Germline values: CDR1 ENHRY, CDR2 SYGVKD. The CDR3 totals 13 residues. Trimming pared 7 bases from V and 5 bases from J, leaving 12 bases between. CDR3 nucleotides: TGTGCCATCAAAGGGGCGGGGGATCAGCCCCAGCATTTT. Encoded protein: CAIKGAGDQPQHF.

This chain joins TRBV6-5 and TRBJ1-2, with D possibly matching TRBD1 (6 bases). The CDR3 spans 12 residues. Trimming shortened V by 4 bases and J by 7 bases, and 10 bases separated the two germline ends. Per the germline V gene, CDR1 is MNHEY and CDR2 is SVGAGI. The CDR3 sequence is CASSFLGGGYTF. CDR3 DNA sequence: TGTGCCAGCAGTTTCTTAGGGGGTGGCTACACCTTC.

The sample holds a few counts of this clone. This rearrangement joins TRBV18 to TRBJ1-1; 10 nucleotides line up with TRBD1. After removal of 3 bases from V and 4 bases from J, the junction contained 8 bases not matched to a gene. The CDR3 spans 16 residues. The V gene's germline CDR1 is KGHSH and CDR2 LQKENI. The chain's CDR3 is CASSPGQGKVITEAFF. The CDR3 DNA is TGTGCCAGCTCACCGGGACAGGGGAAGGTTATCACTGAAGCTTTCTTT.

The CDR3 loop reads CASSFFGGGGTEAFF. In DNA form, the CDR3 reads TGTGCCAGCAGTTTTTTTGGGGGAGGTGGCACTGAAGCTTTCTTT. This chain uses TRBV28 with TRBJ1-1, with a possible D match to TRBD1 (5 bases). The CDR3 runs to 15 residues. Looked up from germline, CDR1 is MDHEN and CDR2 is SYDVKM. With 3 bases removed from V and 4 bases from J, the gap between germline ends came to 15 bases.

This clone occurred a few times. This sequence joins TRBV7-8 and TRBJ1-5, with 8 bases aligning to TRBD1. This CDR3 is 20 amino acids long. Germline CDR1 SGHVS, CDR2 FQNEAQ. V was clipped by 2 bases and J by 0 bases; unmatched bases: 15. CDR3 sequence reads: CASSLREVRGPGNSNQPQHF. The CDR3 coding sequence is TGTGCCAGCAGCTTAAGGGAGGTCAGGGGGCCGGGTAATAGCAATCAGCCCCAGCATTTT.

This chain links TRBV10-1 with TRBJ2-3; the D gene is possibly TRBD2 (6 bases). The CDR3 is made up of 13 amino acids. The V and J ends lost 3 bases and 9 bases respectively, with 13 bases between them. The germline V gene encodes CDR1 WNHNN and CDR2 SYGVQD (reference sequence). The CDR3 DNA follows: TGCGCCAGCAGTGATTCGGCGGGGTGGACGCAGTATTTT. Its translation: CASSDSAGWTQYF.

CDR3 in amino acids: CASSVLRLQGGYTF. The CDR3 DNA reads as TGTGCCAGTAGTGTCCTCAGGCTGCAGGGTGGCTACACCTTC. The chain recombines TRBV19 with TRBJ1-2, with D perhaps matching TRBD1 (5 bases). The CDR3 is made up of 14 amino acids. Germline-derived CDR1 and CDR2 are LNHDA and SQIVND (reference sequence). V was cut by 5 bases and J by 7 bases, with 17 bases left in between.

The rearrangement joins TRBV6-5 to TRBJ1-4, with D perhaps TRBD1 (6 bases). The germline V gene has CDR1 MNHEY and CDR2 SVGAGI. The CDR3 covers 15 residues. The V gene lost 6 bases and the J gene lost 6 bases, with 17 bases spanning the gap. The CDR3 DNA sequence: TGTGCCAGCAGATCCACAGGGTTCCCCCATGAAAAACTGTTTTTT. Translation: CASRSTGFPHEKLFF.

The V call is TRBV18, the J call TRBJ2-7, with 8 bases lining up with TRBD1. The CDR3 is made up of 15 amino acids. Germline CDR1 is KGHSH and CDR2 is LQKENI. Germline trimming cut 3 bases from V and 5 bases from J; bases unmatched to any gene: 9. CDR3 in DNA: TGTGCCAGCTCACCCTCGGACAGGGTTAGGGACGAGCAGTACTTC. Translating gives CASSPSDRVRDEQYF.

This clone was recorded a few times. A read error may produce the germline difference seen at one junction end. J is TRBJ1-1 and V is TRBV7-7; TRBD1 agrees at 7 bases. The CDR3 loop spans 15 amino acids. Germline lookup yields CDR1 SSHAT and CDR2 FNYEAQ (reference sequence). The CDR3 coding sequence is TGTGCTAGCAGCCAATATTTAGGGACAGCTATTGAAGCTTTCTTT. This codes for CASSQYLGTAIEAFF.

In this sample, this clone turned up a few times. The chain is built from TRBV5-5 and TRBJ2-1; D might be TRBD1 (6 bases). Trimming removed 4 bases from V and 1 base from J, with 24 bases in between. The germline V gene encodes CDR1 SGHKS and CDR2 YYEKEE (reference sequence). The CDR3 contains 19 residues. The CDR3 coding sequence is TGTGCCAGCAGCCGAAGACCATCTGCAGGGGTCCCGTCCTACAATGAGCAGTTCTTC. It is translated as CASSRRPSAGVPSYNEQFF.

The J gene is TRBJ2-5, the V gene TRBV5-1; 7 nucleotides match TRBD1. CDR3 length: 16 residues. The germline CDR1 and CDR2 sequences are SGHRS and YFSETQ. Germline trimming cut 4 bases from V and 5 bases from J; bases unmatched to any gene: 14. CDR3 sequence (DNA): TGCGCCAGCAGCCCGAACAGGGGAATTGGCATGGAGACCCAGTACTTC. Amino acids: CASSPNRGIGMETQYF.

This chain uses TRBV18 with TRBJ2-7; D is unclear. The V gene lost 4 bases and the J gene lost 2 bases, with 9 bases spanning the gap. CDR1 KGHSH and CDR2 LQKENI come from the germline V gene. There are 13 residues in the CDR3. The CDR3 nucleotides read TGTGCCAGCTCACAGGCGGCCGCCTACGAGCAGTACGTC. Protein sequence: CASSQAAAYEQYV.

This rearrangement joins TRBV27 to TRBJ2-1, with TRBD2 matching 7 bases. Looked up from germline, CDR1 is MNHEY and CDR2 is SMNVEV (reference sequence). The CDR3 length is 14 residues. Trimming removed 5 bases from V and 8 bases from J; junction bases left unmatched: 9. CDR3 DNA: TGTGCCAGCAGTCCGACAAATAGCGGGCATGAGCAGTTCTTC. Amino acid sequence: CASSPTNSGHEQFF.